Listed below are T cell receptor beta chains from one sample, sequenced in a study of blood T cell dynamics during melanoma immunotherapy. Only in-frame clones appear in the TCRdb table, and some are missing; sequencing was by immunoSEQ multiplex PCR. The repertoire holds roughly 16,000 clones, around 83% seen once, with roughly 8% in the top ten. The sample in question was blood, obtained from a patient treated with checkpoint blockade. The origin of the receptors is a human donor with melanoma. Both conserved end residues are part of each CDR3. The D gene is left open where the match is weak. Only some rows state a clone size, as once, few, many or a class for expanded clones.

cdr3_nt | cdr3_aa | d_call | cdr3_length | j_call | v_call | clone_size
TGTGCCAGCAGCCAAGGGGCTAGGAGCGAGCAGTACTTC | CASSQGARSEQYF | NA | 13 | TRBJ2-7 | TRBV14 | NA
TGTGCCAGTAGTCACTCCGGGACAGGGGGCTTAGGTCAGCCCCAGCATTTT | CASSHSGTGGLGQPQHF | TRBD1 | 17 | TRBJ1-5 | TRBV19 | NA
TGTGCCAGCAGTTCTGGAGACAGACTCTTCTACGAGCAGTACTTC | CASSSGDRLFYEQYF | NA | 15 | TRBJ2-7 | TRBV27 | few
TGTGCCAGCACGTTAAACAGGGGACGGGGTGAGCAGTTCTTC | CASTLNRGRGEQFF | TRBD1 | 14 | TRBJ2-1 | TRBV6-5 | NA
TGTGCCAGCAGCGTCATGGGGTCCGGCCAACAAGAGACCCAGTACTTC | CASSVMGSGQQETQYF | NA | 16 | TRBJ2-5 | TRBV9 | NA
TGTGCCAGCGGCAGGGTGGGGAATTACGAGCAGTACTTC | CASGRVGNYEQYF | NA | 13 | TRBJ2-7 | TRBV27 | NA
TGTGCCAGCAGCCCCAGAGGGTACGAGCAGTACTTC | CASSPRGYEQYF | NA | 12 | TRBJ2-7 | TRBV7-9 | large
TGCGCCAGCAGCTTTGGGACAGCAGAGACCCAGTACTTC | CASSFGTAETQYF | TRBD1 | 13 | TRBJ2-5 | TRBV5-1 | NA
TGTGCCAGCTCGCCCGGGACAGGGGTTTTCGAGCAGTACTTC | CASSPGTGVFEQYF | TRBD1 | 14 | TRBJ2-7 | TRBV18 | NA
TGTGCCAGCAGTTTGGGCAGCATGAACACTGAAGCTTTCTTT | CASSLGSMNTEAFF | NA | 14 | TRBJ1-1 | TRBV6-5 | NA
TGTGCCAGCAGCTTAGATGGGGGAGGCAATCAGCCCCAGCATTTT | CASSLDGGGNQPQHF | NA | 15 | TRBJ1-5 | TRBV7-9 | few
TGTGCCAGCAGCCAAGCTTCCGCTGGGGTCAATGAGCAGTTCTTC | CASSQASAGVNEQFF | NA | 15 | TRBJ2-1 | TRBV4-2 | NA
TGTGCCAGTAGTCTTGGTGGCGGGAGCTCCACCGGGGAGCTGTTTTTT | CASSLGGGSSTGELFF | TRBD2 | 16 | TRBJ2-2 | TRBV19 | few
TGTGCCAGCAGCTTAGACGGCACAGATACGCAGTATTTT | CASSLDGTDTQYF | NA | 13 | TRBJ2-3 | TRBV7-9 | NA
TGTGCCAGCAGCAACGGACAGGGTGCCAATCAGCCCCAGCATTTT | CASSNGQGANQPQHF | TRBD1 | 15 | TRBJ1-5 | TRBV13 | NA
TGCGCCAGCAGCTGGGACAGGGGTAGGGGCTACACCTTC | CASSWDRGRGYTF | TRBD1 | 13 | TRBJ1-2 | TRBV5-1 | NA
TGTGCCAGCAGTCCAACGTCCCGTCGATGGACCCAGTACTTC | CASSPTSRRWTQYF | NA | 14 | TRBJ2-5 | TRBV28 | NA
TGCGCCAGCAGCTTGGATGGGACTTCTAGCACAGATACGCAGTATTTT | CASSLDGTSSTDTQYF | NA | 16 | TRBJ2-3 | TRBV5-1 | NA
TGTGCCAGCAGCCAAGACCCAACTAGCGAAGCCTACAATGAGCAGTTCTTC | CASSQDPTSEAYNEQFF | TRBD2 | 17 | TRBJ2-1 | TRBV4-2 | NA
TGCGCCAGCAGCCAAGGTGGGGGTTCTAATGAAAAACTGTTTTTT | CASSQGGGSNEKLFF | NA | 15 | TRBJ1-4 | TRBV4-3 | NA
TGTGCCAGCAGTTACGGCGGGGGCGGCCTGGGCTACGAGCAGTACTTC | CASSYGGGGLGYEQYF | NA | 16 | TRBJ2-7 | TRBV6-5 | NA
TGCGCCAGCAGCCCCGGGACTAGCACAGATACGCAGTATTTT | CASSPGTSTDTQYF | NA | 14 | TRBJ2-3 | TRBV5-1 | NA
TGTGCCACCAGCAATTCTCGGGGCTCTGGAAACACCATATATTTT | CATSNSRGSGNTIYF | NA | 15 | TRBJ1-3 | TRBV15 | NA
TGTGCCTGGAGTCAGGGACTGGCAATCACAGATACGCAGTATTTT | CAWSQGLAITDTQYF | NA | 15 | TRBJ2-3 | TRBV30 | NA
TGTGCCAGCAGTTCACGACGGGGCGAGCAGTACTTC | CASSSRRGEQYF | NA | 12 | TRBJ2-7 | TRBV6-5 | NA
TGCGCCAGCAGCGTACTAGCGGGAGGAAACATCGGGGAGCTGTTTTTT | CASSVLAGGNIGELFF | TRBD2 | 16 | TRBJ2-2 | TRBV5-1 | NA
TGTGCCAGCAGCTTAACGGGACACCAAGAGACCCAGTACTTC | CASSLTGHQETQYF | NA | 14 | TRBJ2-5 | TRBV7-3 | NA
TGTGCCAGCAGCAACACCCCGAGCGGGTCCGGGGGCTACACCTTC | CASSNTPSGSGGYTF | NA | 15 | TRBJ1-2 | TRBV7-8 | NA
TGCGCCAGCAGCCTTTCTAGCACAGATACGCAGTATTTT | CASSLSSTDTQYF | NA | 13 | TRBJ2-3 | TRBV4-3 | once
TGTGCCAGCAGTTTTGACCCAAACTATGGCTACACCTTC | CASSFDPNYGYTF | NA | 13 | TRBJ1-2 | TRBV27 | NA
TGTGCCAGTGTCCTCTCCTACGAGCAGTACTTC | CASVLSYEQYF | NA | 11 | TRBJ2-7 | TRBV6-1 | NA
TGCGCCAGCAGCGAAGCATACCTCCGGGACAGGGGCTACGAGCAGTACTTC | CASSEAYLRDRGYEQYF | TRBD1 | 17 | TRBJ2-7 | TRBV4-1 | NA
TGTGCCAGCAGCTCCCCGGCCGGGGAGACCCAGTACTTC | CASSSPAGETQYF | NA | 13 | TRBJ2-5 | TRBV5-4 | NA
TGTGCCAGCAGCCCCGGGGCCCTACAAGGCCAACTGTTTTTT | CASSPGALQGQLFF | NA | 14 | TRBJ1-4 | TRBV5-6 | NA
TGTGCCAGCAGTTCCCTCGGGGGAAGCACCGGGGAGCTGTTTTTT | CASSSLGGSTGELFF | NA | 15 | TRBJ2-2 | TRBV10-3 | NA
TGTGCCAGCAGGGGACAGGCCTCCGGCGAGCAGTACTTC | CASRGQASGEQYF | TRBD1 | 13 | TRBJ2-7 | TRBV2 | NA
TGTGCCAGCAGTACTAGCGGGAGTGCAGATACGCAGTATTTT | CASSTSGSADTQYF | TRBD2 | 14 | TRBJ2-3 | TRBV25-1 | NA
TGTGCCAGCATGCGGGGGGGGGCCTACGAGCAGTACTTC | CASMRGGAYEQYF | TRBD2 | 13 | TRBJ2-7 | TRBV6-5 | once
TGTGCCAGCAGTAAGACTAGCGGGGCCTCTAATGAGCAGTTCTTC | CASSKTSGASNEQFF | TRBD2 | 15 | TRBJ2-1 | TRBV6-4 | NA
TGTGCCTGGGCACCGGGACTAGCCGCCGGGGAGCTGTTTTTT | CAWAPGLAAGELFF | TRBD2 | 14 | TRBJ2-2 | TRBV30 | NA
TGCAGTGCGGTCGGTAGGGAGACCCAGTACTTC | CSAVGRETQYF | NA | 11 | TRBJ2-5 | TRBV20-1 | NA
TGTGCTAGTGCTTTGGATACGCAGTATTTT | CASALDTQYF | NA | 10 | TRBJ2-3 | TRBV12-5 | NA
TGTGCCATCAGTGAGTCTCCGATCTCTGGAAACACCATATATTTT | CAISESPISGNTIYF | NA | 15 | TRBJ1-3 | TRBV10-3 | NA
TGCGCCAGCAGCCAAGATCGAGCAGGGCGGGAGTCATACAATGAGCAGTTCTTC | CASSQDRAGRESYNEQFF | TRBD2 | 18 | TRBJ2-1 | TRBV4-3 | NA
TGTGCCACCAGCAGAGTCTTCGGAAGGGGGGACACTGAAGCTTTCTTT | CATSRVFGRGDTEAFF | NA | 16 | TRBJ1-1 | TRBV15 | NA
TGTGCCAGCAGCTCAGGGTACGATGGCTACACCTTC | CASSSGYDGYTF | NA | 12 | TRBJ1-2 | TRBV7-2 | NA